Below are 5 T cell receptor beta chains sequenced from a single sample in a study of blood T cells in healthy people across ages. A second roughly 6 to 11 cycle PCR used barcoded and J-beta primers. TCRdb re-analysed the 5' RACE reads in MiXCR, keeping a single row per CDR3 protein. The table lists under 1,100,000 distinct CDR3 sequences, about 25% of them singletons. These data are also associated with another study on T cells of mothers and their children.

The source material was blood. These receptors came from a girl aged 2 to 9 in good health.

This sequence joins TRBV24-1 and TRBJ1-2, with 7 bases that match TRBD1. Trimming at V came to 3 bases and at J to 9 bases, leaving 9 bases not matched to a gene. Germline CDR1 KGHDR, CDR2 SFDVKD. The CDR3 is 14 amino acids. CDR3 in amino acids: CATSDGDRVDSYTF. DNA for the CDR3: TGTGCCACCAGTGATGGTGACAGGGTCGATAGCTACACCTTC.

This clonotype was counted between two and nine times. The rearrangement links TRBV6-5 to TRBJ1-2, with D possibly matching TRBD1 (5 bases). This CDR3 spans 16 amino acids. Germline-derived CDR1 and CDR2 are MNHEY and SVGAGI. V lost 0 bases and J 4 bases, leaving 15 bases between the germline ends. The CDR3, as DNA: TGTGCCAGCAGTTACTCCCGGGGGATCCCACTCTATGGCTACACCTTC. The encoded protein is CASSYSRGIPLYGYTF.

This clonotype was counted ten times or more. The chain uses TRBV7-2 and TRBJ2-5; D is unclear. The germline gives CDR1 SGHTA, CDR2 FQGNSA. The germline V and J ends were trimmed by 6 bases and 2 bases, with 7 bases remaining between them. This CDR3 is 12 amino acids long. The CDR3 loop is CASSYGQETQYF. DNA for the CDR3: TGTGCCAGCAGTTACGGTCAAGAGACCCAGTACTTC.

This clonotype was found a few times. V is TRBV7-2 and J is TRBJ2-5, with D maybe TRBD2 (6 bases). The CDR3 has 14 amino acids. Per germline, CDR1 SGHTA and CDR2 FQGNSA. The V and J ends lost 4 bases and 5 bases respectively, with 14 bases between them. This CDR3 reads CASSSRRGTETQYF. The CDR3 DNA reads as TGTGCCAGCAGCTCCCGGCGGGGTACGGAGACCCAGTACTTC.

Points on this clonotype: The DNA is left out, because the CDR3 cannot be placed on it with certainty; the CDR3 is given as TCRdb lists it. Here the CDR3 reads CASSFLEIGELFF. This chain uses TRBV12-3 or TRBV12-4 with TRBJ2-2. The length of the CDR3 is 13 amino acids, counting both ends.